The 18 T cell receptor beta chains below come from one sample, sequenced in a study of shared clonotypes between healthy human individuals. Method: immunoSEQ multiplex PCR; TCRdb's copy keeps in-frame clones and lacks some. The sample yields about 1.5 million clones, over 95% seen once. Sequencing was performed on naive CD4+ T cells sorted from blood. Subset indicated: CD45RA+ positively selected. All receptors come from a man aged 25-40 years in good health.

The rearrangement links TRBV11-2 to TRBJ2-1, with 8 bases fitting TRBD2. This CDR3 region has 17 residues. Germline V gene data show CDR1 as SGHAT and CDR2 as FQNNGV. V lost 1 base, J lost 4 bases, and 9 bases stayed unmatched. CDR3 in DNA: TGTGCCAGCAGCTTAGTTGGGACTAGAAGCATTTACAATGAGCAGTTCTTC. Protein sequence: CASSLVGTRSIYNEQFF.

This chain joins TRBV18 and TRBJ1-2; 10 nucleotides line up with TRBD1. Germline loops: CDR1 KGHSH, CDR2 LQKENI. The CDR3 extends over 17 amino acids. V shed 2 bases and J 4 bases; nucleotides not matched to a gene: 10. CDR3 sequence reads: CASSPTTGTGDLYGYTF. The CDR3 nucleotides read TGTGCCAGCTCACCAACTACCGGGACAGGGGACCTCTATGGCTACACCTTC.

This chain uses TRBV10-3 with TRBJ2-6; D call uncertain. There are 15 residues in the CDR3. Germline V gene lookup returns CDR1 ENHRY and CDR2 SYGVKD. Trimming removed 3 bases at V and 0 bases at J, with 6 bases between. This CDR3 is CAISDLGSGANVLTF. In DNA form, the CDR3 reads TGTGCCATCAGTGATTTGGGCTCTGGGGCCAACGTCCTGACTTTC.

The genes are TRBV27 and TRBJ2-3; 10 bases align to TRBD2. V shed 2 bases and J 8 bases; nucleotides not matched to a gene: 7. The CDR3 is 15 residues long. CDR1 and CDR2 from the germline V gene are MNHEY and SMNVEV (reference sequence). CDR3 nucleotides: TGTGCCAGCAGTTTACCTAGCGGGGGAGGGGGTACGCAGTATTTT. This encodes CASSLPSGGGGTQYF.

The J gene is TRBJ1-1, the V gene TRBV27; 10 bases agree with TRBD1. Germline V gives CDR1 MNHEY, CDR2 SMNVEV (reference sequence). J lost 4 bases, V lost 8 bases, and 7 bases had no gene match. This CDR3 has 14 amino acids. The DNA for the CDR3 is TGTGCCAGCTTGAGACAGGGGGCCGGCACTGAAGCTTTCTTT. Encoded protein: CASLRQGAGTEAFF.

Regarding this clone: Its ends do not fully match the called genes, so a read error is possible. Other DNA sequences of this sample code for an identical CDR3. CDR3 region: CSPRGETQYF. The CDR3 DNA reads as TGCAGTCCTAGAGGAGAGACCCAGTACTTC. The chain is built from TRBV20-1 and TRBJ2-5, with D hard to call. The CDR3 extends over 10 amino acids. The germline CDR1 and CDR2 sequences are DFQATT and SNEGSKA (reference sequence).

The CDR3 bases are TGTGCCAGCAGCCTCGACGCCCCAGTGAGCAAAAACATTCAGTACTTC. It yields the protein CASSLDAPVSKNIQYF. The chain links TRBV7-9 to TRBJ2-4; no definite D call. V lost 5 bases and J 3 bases, leaving 17 bases between the germline ends. CDR1 is SEHNR and CDR2 is FQNEAQ in the germline V gene (reference sequence). The CDR3 is 16 amino acids.

The V gene is TRBV6-5, the J gene TRBJ2-1; tentatively, D is TRBD1 or TRBD2 (5 bases each). Germline V gene lookup returns CDR1 MNHEY and CDR2 SVGAGI. The V end was cut by 4 bases, the J end by 0 bases, with 13 bases between. The CDR3 loop spans 16 amino acids. The CDR3 is CASSSIGTDSYNEQFF. The CDR3, as DNA: TGTGCCAGCAGTTCGATCGGGACGGACTCCTACAATGAGCAGTTCTTC.

This clone occurred a few times. The CDR3 region is CASRFGTSGSRELFF. In DNA, the CDR3 is TGTGCCAGCAGATTCGGGACTAGCGGGAGTCGGGAGCTGTTTTTT. The V gene is TRBV7-2, the J gene TRBJ2-2; 14 bases match TRBD2. The CDR3 extends over 15 amino acids. Losses at the gene ends were 6 bases for V and 9 bases for J; bases not matched to a gene: 6. Germline CDR1 SGHTA, CDR2 FQGNSA.

This chain links TRBV6-5 with TRBJ2-1; no clear D. The germline V gene encodes CDR1 MNHEY and CDR2 SVGAGI. The CDR3 runs to 13 residues. V lost 0 bases, J lost 5 bases, and 5 bases lay in between. For the CDR3, the DNA is TGTGCCAGCAGTTACTCCCCCGACAATGAGCAGTTCTTC. Its protein is CASSYSPDNEQFF.

This chain uses TRBV11-2 with TRBJ2-2; 9 bases align to TRBD1. The CDR3 is 17 amino acids. The germline CDR1 and CDR2 sequences are SGHAT and FQNNGV. V lost 1 base to trimming and J lost 3 bases; unmatched junction nucleotides: 6. The CDR3 region has the DNA TGTGCCAGCAGCTTAGGGTTGAGGACAGGGGACACCGGGGAGCTGTTTTTT. Translated: CASSLGLRTGDTGELFF.

V is TRBV28 and J is TRBJ1-1, with a possible D match to TRBD1 (6 bases). Germline loops: CDR1 MDHEN, CDR2 SYDVKM. There are 16 residues in the CDR3. V lost 3 bases, J lost 0 bases, and 14 bases lay in between. The CDR3 nucleotides are TGTGCCAGCAGTTTTGCCAATGGGGACATGAACACTGAAGCTTTCTTT. This translates into CASSFANGDMNTEAFF.

The genes are TRBV5-1 and TRBJ2-7; perhaps TRBD2 as D (5 bases). This CDR3 contains 14 residues. Germline V gene data show CDR1 as SGHRS and CDR2 as YFSETQ. Between the trimmed V and J ends, which lost 4 bases and 6 bases, there was a span of 17 bases. The CDR3 region is CASSPDPGEGEQYF. The CDR3 DNA sequence: TGCGCCAGCAGCCCGGATCCAGGAGAGGGCGAGCAGTACTTC.

As concerns this clone: Other DNA sequences in this specimen translate into the identical CDR3. V and J are TRBV2 and TRBJ2-5; D gene uncertain. This CDR3 spans 12 amino acids. CDR1 and CDR2 (germline): SNHLY, FYNNEI. V gave up 4 bases and J gave up 4 bases, with 7 bases separating them. CDR3 amino acids: CASSVLGETQYF. The DNA of the CDR3 is TGTGCCAGCAGTGTCCTGGGAGAGACCCAGTACTTC. The full variable domain, in which reference TRBV2 and TRBJ2-5 provide the parts outside the CDR3, is EPEVTQTPSHQVTQMGQEVILRCVPISNHLYFYWYRQILGQKVEFLVSFYNNEISEKSEIFDDQFSVERPDGSNFTLKIRSTKLEDSAMYFCASSVLGETQYFGPGTRLLVL.

This chain links TRBV7-2 with TRBJ1-1; TRBD1 agrees at 8 bases. This CDR3 has 16 residues. V dropped 6 bases and J dropped 2; count of bases not matched to a gene: 11. CDR1 is SGHTA and CDR2 is FQGNSA in the germline V gene. Here the CDR3 DNA reads TGTGCCAGCAGATTAACCGGAGCAGGGGGCAACACTGAAGCTTTCTTT. It is translated as CASRLTGAGGNTEAFF.

The rearrangement links TRBV5-1 to TRBJ2-3; possible D gene TRBD2, 6 bases. Germline CDR1 and CDR2: SGHRS and YFSETQ. CDR3 size: 16 residues. Trimming left V 0 bases short and J 0 bases short, with 11 bases between. The CDR3 nucleotides are TGCGCCAGCAGCTTGGGAGTTGGAGGGAGCACAGATACGCAGTATTTT. This codes for CASSLGVGGSTDTQYF.

J is TRBJ1-5 and V is TRBV7-9; D gene ambiguous. The germline V gene has CDR1 SEHNR and CDR2 FQNEAQ (reference sequence). V was clipped by 5 bases and J by 9 bases, with 17 bases between them. This CDR3 is 14 amino acids long. The CDR3 region is CASSPDQFPSPQHF. The CDR3 bases are TGTGCCAGCAGCCCCGACCAATTTCCATCGCCCCAGCATTTT.

The chain joins TRBV28 to TRBJ1-4; 7 positions agree with TRBD1. Germline V gene data show CDR1 as MDHEN and CDR2 as SYDVKM. Unmatched junction bases numbered 9, after V lost 6 bases and J lost 5 bases. This CDR3 has 15 residues. Written as DNA, the CDR3 is TGTGCCAGCAGACCCTTAGGGGGCCCCAATGAAAAACTGTTTTTT. Translation: CASRPLGGPNEKLFF.